This TCR beta chain was found in a study of cytomegalovirus exposure and HLA in healthy donors. The wider study: One earlier analysis, a look at about 179 million T cells, found roughly 120 million unique TCR beta sequences.

Study outcomes and limitations: Among TCR beta chains, those listed as cytomegalovirus-associated numbered over 150. Reports indicate that TCR beta sequences accurately predicted the HLA-A and HLA-B alleles of most subjects.

This clone is a singleton in its sample. Antigen unknown. Amplification used 60 Vbeta primers and 13 Jbeta primers. TCRdb keeps only in-frame clones here, not all; method: immunoSEQ multiplex PCR. This sample has about 140,000 clones, with roughly 77% found just once. From germline, CDR1 is SGDLS and CDR2 YYNGEE. The CDR3 is 14 amino acids. V shed 3 bases, J shed 10 bases, and the junction held 5 bases outside the gene matches. The specimen was PBMCs. The sequence was collected from a young man in good health and CMV-seropositive. The J gene is TRBJ1-6, the V gene TRBV9; 9 nucleotides match TRBD1. Here the CDR3 reads CASSDGTGQSPLHF. In nucleotides, the CDR3 is TGTGCCAGCAGCGACGGGACAGGGCAGTCACCCCTCCACTTT.